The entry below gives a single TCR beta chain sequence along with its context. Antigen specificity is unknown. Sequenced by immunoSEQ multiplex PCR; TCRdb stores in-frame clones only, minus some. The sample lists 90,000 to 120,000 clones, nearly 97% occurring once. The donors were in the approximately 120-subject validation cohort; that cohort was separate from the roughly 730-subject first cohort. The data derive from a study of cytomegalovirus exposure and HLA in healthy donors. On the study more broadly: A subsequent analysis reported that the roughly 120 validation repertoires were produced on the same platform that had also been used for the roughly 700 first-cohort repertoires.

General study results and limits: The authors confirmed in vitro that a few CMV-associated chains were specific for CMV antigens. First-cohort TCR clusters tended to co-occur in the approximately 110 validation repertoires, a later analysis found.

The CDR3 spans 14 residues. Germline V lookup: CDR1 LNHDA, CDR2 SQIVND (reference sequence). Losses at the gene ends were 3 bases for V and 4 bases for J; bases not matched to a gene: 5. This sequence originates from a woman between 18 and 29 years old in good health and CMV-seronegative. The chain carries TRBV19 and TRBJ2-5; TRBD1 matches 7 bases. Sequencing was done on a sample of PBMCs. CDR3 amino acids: CASSILGQRETQYF. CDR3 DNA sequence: TGTGCCAGTAGTATCTTGGGACAGCGAGAGACCCAGTACTTC.